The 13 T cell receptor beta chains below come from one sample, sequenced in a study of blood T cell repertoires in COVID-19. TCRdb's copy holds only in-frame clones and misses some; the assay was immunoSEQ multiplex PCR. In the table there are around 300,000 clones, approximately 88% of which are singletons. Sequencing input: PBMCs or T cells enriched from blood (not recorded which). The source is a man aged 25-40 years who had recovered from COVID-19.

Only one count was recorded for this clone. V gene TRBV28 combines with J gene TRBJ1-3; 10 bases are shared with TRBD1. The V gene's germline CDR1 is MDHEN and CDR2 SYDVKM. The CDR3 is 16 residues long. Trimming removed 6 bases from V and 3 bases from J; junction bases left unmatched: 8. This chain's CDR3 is CASSPDRGQVGNTIYF. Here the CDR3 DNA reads TGTGCCAGCAGCCCCGACAGGGGGCAAGTTGGAAACACCATATATTTT.

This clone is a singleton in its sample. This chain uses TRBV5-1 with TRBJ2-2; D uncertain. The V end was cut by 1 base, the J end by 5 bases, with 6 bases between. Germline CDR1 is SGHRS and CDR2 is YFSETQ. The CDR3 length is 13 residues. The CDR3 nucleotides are TGCGCCAGCAGCTTGACGGTGACCGGGGAGCTGTTTTTT. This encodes CASSLTVTGELFF.

CDR3 DNA sequence: TGTGCCAGCAGCCCAAGACAGGCGCAGGGCACCGGGGAGCTGTTTTTT. As protein: CASSPRQAQGTGELFF. The genes are TRBV7-9 and TRBJ2-2; possibly TRBD1 for D (6 bases). The germline CDR1 and CDR2 sequences are SEHNR and FQNEAQ (reference sequence). V lost 5 bases and J lost 4, with 17 bases in between. The CDR3 loop spans 16 amino acids. The whole variable domain, remainder taken from reference TRBV7-9 and TRBJ2-2, is DTGVSQNPRHKITKRGQNVTFRCDPISEHNRLYWYRQTLGQGPEFLTYFQNEAQLEKSRLLSDRFSAERPKGSFSTLEIQRTEQGDSAMYLCASSPRQAQGTGELFFGEGSRLTVL.

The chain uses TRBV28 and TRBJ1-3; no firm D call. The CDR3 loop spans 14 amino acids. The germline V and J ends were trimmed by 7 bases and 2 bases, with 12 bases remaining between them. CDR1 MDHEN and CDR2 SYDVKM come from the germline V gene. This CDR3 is CASIKENTGNTIYF. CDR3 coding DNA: TGTGCCAGCATCAAGGAGAATACTGGAAACACCATATATTTT.

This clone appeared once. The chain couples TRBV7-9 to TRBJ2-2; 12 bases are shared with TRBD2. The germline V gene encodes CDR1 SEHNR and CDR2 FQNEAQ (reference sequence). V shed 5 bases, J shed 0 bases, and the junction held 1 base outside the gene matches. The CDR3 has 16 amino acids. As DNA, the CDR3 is TGTGCCAGCAGCCCTAGCGGGGGGGCGAACACCGGGGAGCTGTTTTTT. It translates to CASSPSGGANTGELFF.

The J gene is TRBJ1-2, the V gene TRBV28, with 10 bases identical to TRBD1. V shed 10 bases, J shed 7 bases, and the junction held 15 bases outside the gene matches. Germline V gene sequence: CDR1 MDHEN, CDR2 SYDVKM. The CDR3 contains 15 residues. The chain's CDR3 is CATCCGGQGFRGYTF. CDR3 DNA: TGTGCCACCTGCTGTGGGGGACAGGGGTTCCGTGGCTACACCTTC.

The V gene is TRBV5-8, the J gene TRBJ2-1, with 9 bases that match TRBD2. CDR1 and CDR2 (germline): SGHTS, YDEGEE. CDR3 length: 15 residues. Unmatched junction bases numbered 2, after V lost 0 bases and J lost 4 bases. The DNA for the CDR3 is TGTGCCAGCAGCTTGGGAGCGGGGGGTTACAATGAGCAGTTCTTC. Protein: CASSLGAGGYNEQFF. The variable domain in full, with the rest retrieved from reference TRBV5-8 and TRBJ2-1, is EAGVTQSPTHLIKTRGQQATLRCSPISGHTSVYWYQQALGLGLQFLLWYDEGEERNRGNFPPRFSGRQFPNYSSELNVNALELEDSALYLCASSLGAGGYNEQFFGPGTRLTVL.

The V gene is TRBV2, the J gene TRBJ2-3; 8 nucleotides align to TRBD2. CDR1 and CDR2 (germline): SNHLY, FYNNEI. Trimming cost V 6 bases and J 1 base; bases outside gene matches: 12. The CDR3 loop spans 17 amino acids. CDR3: CASRPGVSGGRTDTQYF. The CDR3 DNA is TGTGCCAGCAGGCCAGGGGTGAGCGGGGGTCGCACAGATACGCAGTATTTT.

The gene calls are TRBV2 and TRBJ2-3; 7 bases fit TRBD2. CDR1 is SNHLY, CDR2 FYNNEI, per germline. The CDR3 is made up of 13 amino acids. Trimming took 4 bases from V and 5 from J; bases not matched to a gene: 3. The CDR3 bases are TGTGCCAGCAGTGGGGGGGGTATAGATACGCAGTATTTT. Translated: CASSGGGIDTQYF.

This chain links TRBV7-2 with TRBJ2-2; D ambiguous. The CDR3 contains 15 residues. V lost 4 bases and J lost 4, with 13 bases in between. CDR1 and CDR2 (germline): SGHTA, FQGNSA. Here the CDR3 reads CASSYSSASTGELFF. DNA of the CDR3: TGTGCCAGCAGCTACTCTTCGGCTAGCACCGGGGAGCTGTTTTTT.

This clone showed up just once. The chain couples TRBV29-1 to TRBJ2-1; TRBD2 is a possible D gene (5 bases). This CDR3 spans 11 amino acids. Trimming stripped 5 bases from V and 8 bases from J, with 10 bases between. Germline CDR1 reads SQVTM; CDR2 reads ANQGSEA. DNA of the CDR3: TGCAGCGTTCTTAGCGTGCATGAGCAGTTCTTC. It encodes CSVLSVHEQFF.

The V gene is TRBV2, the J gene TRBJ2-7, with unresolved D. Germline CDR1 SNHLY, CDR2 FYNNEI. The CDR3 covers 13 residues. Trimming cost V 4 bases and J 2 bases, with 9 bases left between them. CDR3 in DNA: TGTGCCAGCAGTGGTGTCGCGACCTACGAGCAGTACTTC. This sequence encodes CASSGVATYEQYF. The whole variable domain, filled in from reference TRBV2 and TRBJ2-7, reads EPEVTQTPSHQVTQMGQEVILRCVPISNHLYFYWYRQILGQKVEFLVSFYNNEISEKSEIFDDQFSVERPDGSNFTLKIRSTKLEDSAMYFCASSGVATYEQYFGPGTRLTVT.

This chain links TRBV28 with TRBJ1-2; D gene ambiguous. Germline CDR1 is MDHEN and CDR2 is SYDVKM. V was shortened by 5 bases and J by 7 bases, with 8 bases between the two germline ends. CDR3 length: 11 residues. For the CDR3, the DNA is TGTGCCAGCAGTCACTCCGGTGGCTACACCTTC. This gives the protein CASSHSGGYTF.